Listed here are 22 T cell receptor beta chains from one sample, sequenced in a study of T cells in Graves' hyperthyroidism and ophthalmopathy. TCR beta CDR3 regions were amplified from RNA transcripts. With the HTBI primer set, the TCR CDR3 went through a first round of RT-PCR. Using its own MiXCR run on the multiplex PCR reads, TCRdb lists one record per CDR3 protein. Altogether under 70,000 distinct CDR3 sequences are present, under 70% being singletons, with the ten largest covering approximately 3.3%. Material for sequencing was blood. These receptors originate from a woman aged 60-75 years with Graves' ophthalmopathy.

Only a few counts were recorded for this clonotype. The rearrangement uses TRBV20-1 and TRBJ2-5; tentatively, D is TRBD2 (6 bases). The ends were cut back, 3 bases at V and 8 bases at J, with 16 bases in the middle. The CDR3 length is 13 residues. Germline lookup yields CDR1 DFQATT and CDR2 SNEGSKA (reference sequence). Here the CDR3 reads CSASGGLMVTQYF. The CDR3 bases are TGCAGTGCTAGTGGGGGACTGATGGTAACCCAGTACTTC.

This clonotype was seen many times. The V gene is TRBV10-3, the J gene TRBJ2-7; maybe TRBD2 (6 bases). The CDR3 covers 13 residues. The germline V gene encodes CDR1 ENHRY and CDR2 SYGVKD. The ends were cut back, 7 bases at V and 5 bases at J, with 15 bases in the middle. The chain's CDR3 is CAITPREKDEQYF. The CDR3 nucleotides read TGTGCCATCACCCCTCGGGAGAAGGACGAGCAGTACTTC.

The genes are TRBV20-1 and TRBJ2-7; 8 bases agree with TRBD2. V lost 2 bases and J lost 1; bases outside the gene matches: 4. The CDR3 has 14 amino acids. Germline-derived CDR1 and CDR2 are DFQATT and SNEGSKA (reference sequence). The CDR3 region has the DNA TGCAGTGCTAGATTAGCGGGGCCATCCTACGAGCAGTACTTC. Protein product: CSARLAGPSYEQYF.

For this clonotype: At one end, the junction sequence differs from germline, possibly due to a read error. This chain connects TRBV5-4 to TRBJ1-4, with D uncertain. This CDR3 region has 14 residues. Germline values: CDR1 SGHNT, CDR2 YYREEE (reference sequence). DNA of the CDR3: TGTGCCGGCAGTTTGGAGTTAGCTAATGAAAAACTGTTTTTT. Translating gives CAGSLELANEKLFF.

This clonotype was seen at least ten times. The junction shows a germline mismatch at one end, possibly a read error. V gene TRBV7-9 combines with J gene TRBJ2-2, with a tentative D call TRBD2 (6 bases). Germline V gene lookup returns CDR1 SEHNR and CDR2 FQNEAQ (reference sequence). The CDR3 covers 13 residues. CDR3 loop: CASSLSGAGGLFF. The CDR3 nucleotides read TGTGCCAGCAGCTTATCAGGCGCCGGGGGGCTGTTTTTT.

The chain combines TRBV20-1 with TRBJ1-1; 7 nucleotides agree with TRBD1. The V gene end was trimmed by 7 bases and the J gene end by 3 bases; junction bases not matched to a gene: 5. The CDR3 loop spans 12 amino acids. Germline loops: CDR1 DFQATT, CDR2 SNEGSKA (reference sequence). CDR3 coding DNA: TGCAGTGGGGGAACAGGGGACACTGAAGCTTTCTTT. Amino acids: CSGGTGDTEAFF.

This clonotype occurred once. CDR3 sequence (DNA): TGCAGTGCCCCAGGGACTAGCGGCTACACCTTC. This sequence encodes CSAPGTSGYTF. V and J are TRBV20-1 and TRBJ1-2, with D possibly TRBD1 on 5 matching bases. Germline-derived CDR1 and CDR2 are DFQATT and SNEGSKA (reference sequence). Trimming took off 6 bases at V and 8 bases at J, with 13 bases between the two ends. This CDR3 is built from 11 residues.

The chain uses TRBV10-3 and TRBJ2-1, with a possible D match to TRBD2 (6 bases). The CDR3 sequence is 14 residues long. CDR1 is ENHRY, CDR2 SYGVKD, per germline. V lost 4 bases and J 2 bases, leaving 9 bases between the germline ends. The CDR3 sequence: CAISGKRAYNEQFF. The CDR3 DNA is TGTGCCATCAGTGGGAAGCGGGCCTACAATGAGCAGTTCTTC.

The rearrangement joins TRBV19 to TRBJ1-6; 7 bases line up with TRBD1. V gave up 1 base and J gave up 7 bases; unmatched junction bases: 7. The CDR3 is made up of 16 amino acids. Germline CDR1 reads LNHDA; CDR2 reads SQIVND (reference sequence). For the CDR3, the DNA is TGTGCCAGTAGTATAGGCCAGGGACAGAGCAATTCACCCCTCCACTTT. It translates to CASSIGQGQSNSPLHF.

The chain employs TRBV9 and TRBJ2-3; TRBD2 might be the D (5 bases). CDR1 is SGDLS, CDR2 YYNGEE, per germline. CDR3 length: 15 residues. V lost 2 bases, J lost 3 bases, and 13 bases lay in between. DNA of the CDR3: TGTGCCAGCAGCGTTGGAGGAGCGGAGACAGATACGCAGTATTTT. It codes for CASSVGGAETDTQYF. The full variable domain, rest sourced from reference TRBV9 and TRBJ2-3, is DSGVTQTPKHLITATGQRVTLRCSPRSGDLSVYWYQQSLDQGLQFLIQYYNGEERAKGNILERFSAQQFPDLHSELNLSSLELGDSALYFCASSVGGAETDTQYFGPGTRLTVL.

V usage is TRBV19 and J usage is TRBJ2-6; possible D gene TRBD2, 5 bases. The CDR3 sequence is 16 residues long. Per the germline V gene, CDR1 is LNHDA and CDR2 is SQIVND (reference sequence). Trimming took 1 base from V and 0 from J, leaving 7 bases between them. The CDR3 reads CASSIGTGSGANVLTF. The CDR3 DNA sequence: TGTGCCAGTAGTATAGGGACTGGCTCTGGGGCCAACGTCCTGACTTTC.

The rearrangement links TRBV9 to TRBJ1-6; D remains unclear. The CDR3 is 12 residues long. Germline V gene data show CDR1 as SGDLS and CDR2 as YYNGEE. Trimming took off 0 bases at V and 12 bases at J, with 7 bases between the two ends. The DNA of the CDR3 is TGTGCCAGCAGCGTAGCTAGTCAACCCCTCCACTTT. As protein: CASSVASQPLHF. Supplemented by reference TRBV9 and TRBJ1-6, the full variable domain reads DSGVTQTPKHLITATGQRVTLRCSPRSGDLSVYWYQQSLDQGLQFLIQYYNGEERAKGNILERFSAQQFPDLHSELNLSSLELGDSALYFCASSVASQPLHFGNGTRLTVT.

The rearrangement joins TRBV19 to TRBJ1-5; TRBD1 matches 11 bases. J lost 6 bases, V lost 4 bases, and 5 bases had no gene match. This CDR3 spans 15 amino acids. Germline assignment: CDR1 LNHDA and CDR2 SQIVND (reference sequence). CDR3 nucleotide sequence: TGTGCCAGTAGTAATCGGGACAGGGGGATTCAGCCCCAGCATTTT. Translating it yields CASSNRDRGIQPQHF.

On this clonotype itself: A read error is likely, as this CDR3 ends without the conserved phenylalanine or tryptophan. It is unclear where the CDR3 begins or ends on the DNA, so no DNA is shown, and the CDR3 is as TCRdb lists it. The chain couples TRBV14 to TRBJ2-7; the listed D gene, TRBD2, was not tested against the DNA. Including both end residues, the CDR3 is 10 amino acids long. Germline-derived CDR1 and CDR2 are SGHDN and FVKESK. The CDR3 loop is CASSQDMMAG.

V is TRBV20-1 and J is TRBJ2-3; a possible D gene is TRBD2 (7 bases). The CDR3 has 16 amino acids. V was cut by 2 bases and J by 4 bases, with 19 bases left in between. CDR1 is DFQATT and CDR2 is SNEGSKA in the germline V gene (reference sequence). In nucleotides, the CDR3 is TGCAGTGCTAGAAAGGGGGGGGCCTTAAGATCAGATACGCAGTATTTT. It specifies CSARKGGALRSDTQYF.

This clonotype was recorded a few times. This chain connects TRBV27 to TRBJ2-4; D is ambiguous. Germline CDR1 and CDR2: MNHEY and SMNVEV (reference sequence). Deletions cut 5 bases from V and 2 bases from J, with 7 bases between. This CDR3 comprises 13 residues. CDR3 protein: CASSASSKNIQYF. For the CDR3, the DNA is TGTGCCAGCAGTGCCAGCTCCAAAAACATTCAGTACTTC.

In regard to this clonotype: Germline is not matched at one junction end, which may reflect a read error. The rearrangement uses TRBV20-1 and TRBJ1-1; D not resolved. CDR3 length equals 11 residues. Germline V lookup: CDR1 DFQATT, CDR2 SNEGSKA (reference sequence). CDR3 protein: CCARVNNEAFF. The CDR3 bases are TGCTGTGCTAGGGTGAACAATGAAGCTTTCTTT.

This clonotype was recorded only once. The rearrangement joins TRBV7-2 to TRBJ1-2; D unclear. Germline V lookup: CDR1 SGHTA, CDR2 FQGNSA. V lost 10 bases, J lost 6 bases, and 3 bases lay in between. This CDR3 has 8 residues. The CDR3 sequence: CATNGYTF. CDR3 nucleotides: TGTGCCACCAATGGCTACACCTTC.

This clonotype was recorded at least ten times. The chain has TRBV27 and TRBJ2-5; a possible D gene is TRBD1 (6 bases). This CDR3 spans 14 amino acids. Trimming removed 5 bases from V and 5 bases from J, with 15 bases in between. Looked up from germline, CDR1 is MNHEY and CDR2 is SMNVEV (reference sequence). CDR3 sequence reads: CASSEAQGYETQYF. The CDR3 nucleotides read TGTGCCAGCAGTGAAGCACAGGGTTACGAGACCCAGTACTTC.

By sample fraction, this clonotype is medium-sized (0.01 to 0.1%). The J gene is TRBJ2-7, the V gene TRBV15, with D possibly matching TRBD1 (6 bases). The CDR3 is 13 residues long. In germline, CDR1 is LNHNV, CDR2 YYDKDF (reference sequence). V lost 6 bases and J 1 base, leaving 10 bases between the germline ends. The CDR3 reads CATSSRGSYEQYF. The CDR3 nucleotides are TGTGCCACCAGTTCCAGGGGATCCTACGAGCAGTACTTC.

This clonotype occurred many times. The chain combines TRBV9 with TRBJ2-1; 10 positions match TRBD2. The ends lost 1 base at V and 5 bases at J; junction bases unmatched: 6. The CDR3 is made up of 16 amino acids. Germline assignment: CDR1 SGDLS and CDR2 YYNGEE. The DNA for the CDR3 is TGTGCCAGCAGCGTAAGCGGGGGGGCCAGAAACAATGAGCAGTTCTTC. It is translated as CASSVSGGARNNEQFF.

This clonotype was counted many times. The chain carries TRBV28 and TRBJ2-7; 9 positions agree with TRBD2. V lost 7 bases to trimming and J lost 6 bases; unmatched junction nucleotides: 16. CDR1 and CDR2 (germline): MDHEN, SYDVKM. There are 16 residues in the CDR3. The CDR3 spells CASKTSGARRAGEQYF. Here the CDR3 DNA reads TGTGCCAGCAAGACTAGCGGAGCAAGGAGGGCGGGCGAGCAGTACTTC.